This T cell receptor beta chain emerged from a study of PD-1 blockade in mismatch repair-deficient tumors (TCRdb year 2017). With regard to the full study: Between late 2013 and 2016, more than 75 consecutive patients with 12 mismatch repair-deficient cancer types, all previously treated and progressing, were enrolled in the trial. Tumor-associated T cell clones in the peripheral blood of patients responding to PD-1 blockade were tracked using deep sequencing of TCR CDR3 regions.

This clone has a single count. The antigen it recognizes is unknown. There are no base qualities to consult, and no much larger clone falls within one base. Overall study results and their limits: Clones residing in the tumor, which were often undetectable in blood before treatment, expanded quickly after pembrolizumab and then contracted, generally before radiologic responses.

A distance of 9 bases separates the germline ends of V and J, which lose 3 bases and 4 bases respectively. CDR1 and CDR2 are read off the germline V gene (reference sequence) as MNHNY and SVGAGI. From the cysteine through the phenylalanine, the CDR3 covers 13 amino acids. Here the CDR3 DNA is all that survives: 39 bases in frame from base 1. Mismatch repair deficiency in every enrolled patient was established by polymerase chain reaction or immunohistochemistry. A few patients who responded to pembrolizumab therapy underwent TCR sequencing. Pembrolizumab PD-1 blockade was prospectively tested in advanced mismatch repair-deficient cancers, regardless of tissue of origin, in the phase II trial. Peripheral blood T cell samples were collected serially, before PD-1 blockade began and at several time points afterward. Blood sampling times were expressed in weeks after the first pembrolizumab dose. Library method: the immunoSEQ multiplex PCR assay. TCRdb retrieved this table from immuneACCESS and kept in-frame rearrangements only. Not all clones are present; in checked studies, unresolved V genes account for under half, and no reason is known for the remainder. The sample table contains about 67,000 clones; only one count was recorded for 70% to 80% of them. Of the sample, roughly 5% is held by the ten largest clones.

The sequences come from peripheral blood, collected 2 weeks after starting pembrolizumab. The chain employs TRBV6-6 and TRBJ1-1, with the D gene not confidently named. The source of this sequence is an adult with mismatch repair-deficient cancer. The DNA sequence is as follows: TGTGCCAGCAGTTATTCCGCGAGCACTGAAGCTTTCTTT. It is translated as CASSYSASTEAFF.